This TCR beta chain derives from a study of Graves' ophthalmopathy and Graves' hyperthyroidism listed by TCRdb under 2018. The study in broad terms: Peripheral blood was collected before any treatment was given, at the time of initial diagnosis. Following sampling, methimazole starting at 30 mg daily was administered to hyperthyroidism patients, and high-dose intravenous methylprednisolone was administered to ophthalmopathy patients. To explore V-J signatures that separate ophthalmopathy from hyperthyroidism, a discovery set of approximately 100 patients was enrolled, consisting of roughly 45 with ophthalmopathy and about 60 with stable hyperthyroidism. In total, 135 blood samples were TCR-sequenced: 43 ophthalmopathy, approximately 75 hyperthyroidism and approximately 17 hyperthyroidism-to-ophthalmopathy patients. T-cell repertoires of thyroid tissue and blood were compared in 5 or 6 hyperthyroidism patients. For independent validation, a separate cohort was made up of 18 hyperthyroidism patients plus 17 patients who later progressed from hyperthyroidism to ophthalmopathy. TCR beta repertoire signatures were used to distinguish Graves' ophthalmopathy from Graves' hyperthyroidism and to predict progression to ophthalmopathy. Results and caveats for the whole study, not just this receptor: No statistical method was used to predetermine the sample size, and group allocation was not hidden from the investigators. Most expanded thyroid clonotypes with a frequency above 0.001 also appeared in blood, which suggests that blood repertoires may reflect the immune response in the thyroid. In cross-validation, the 13-signature model distinguished ophthalmopathy from stable hyperthyroidism with less than 90% sensitivity and about 81% specificity, while in the test set the corresponding values were roughly 80% and 75%. In validation, the model predicted ophthalmopathy progression with about 71% sensitivity and about 73% specificity; more than ten predicted patients were CT-confirmed with GO in a median of about 7.1 months.

V is clipped by 5 bases and J by 6 bases, and the sequence between their germline boundaries is 20 bases long. CDR1 and CDR2 were assigned from the germline V gene as SGDLS and YYNGEE. Its CDR3 holds 16 amino acids, cysteine through phenylalanine. This entry keeps only the CDR3 DNA: 48 bases, framed from base 1. This clonotype was counted between two and nine times. The clone's antigen remains unknown. Base qualities are not recorded, but no much larger clone differs from it by a single base. For repertoire sequencing, TCR beta CDR3 regions were amplified from RNA transcripts. The first round was an RT-PCR using HTBI primers with the Qiagen OneStep RT-PCR kit, and this first round was followed by a second-round multiplex PCR, then size selection and purification. Sequencing of the libraries was carried out on an Illumina HiSeq2000 in paired-end mode with 100 bp reads. Under the source paper's analysis protocol: Reads were processed with SOAPnuke, discarding reads with adapters, uncalled bases, mean Phred below 15, or no exact constant-primer or identifier match. High-quality paired reads were merged with COPE v1.2.5. Unique nucleotide sequences were defined as clonotypes and aligned to IMGT TRB V, D and J references using MiTCR v1.1. Only V-J combinations with frequency above 0.0001 were analysed, covering approximately 99% of repertoires. For each V-J combination, a TCR clonal expansion and chaos score was defined as F50 clonal expansion divided by the chaos observed in the TCRdist matrix. Welch's t-statistics and random forest were used to narrow the features down to around 13 V-J combinations, which were then fed into a naive Bayes classifier. Thyroid-blood repertoire similarity was quantified with the Morisita-Horn index. The public reads were run again by TCRdb, first through fastp at Q25 and then through MiXCR, and only productive beta chains were kept. Rows merge per CDR3 protein into single entries with the most common DNA and genes. Clone size and V and J calls follow TCRdb, not the original study. Counted in this sample were hundreds of thousands of distinct CDR3 sequences; approximately 39% of them appeared once. Around 3.3% of the sample goes to the ten largest clones.

Patients with ophthalmopathy had moderately to severely active disease, with a Clinical Activity Score of 3 or more, a NOSPECS grade of 4 or more, and a disease duration of less than 3 months. Patients were excluded if they had other autoimmune diseases, uncontrolled infections, pregnancy or lactation. Clinical symptoms, serum thyroxine, TRAb, thyroid ultrasound and orbital computed tomography formed the basis of the diagnosis. PBMCs were isolated from around 10 ml of fresh peripheral blood by Ficoll-Paque density gradient centrifugation. Total RNA was extracted with Trizol reagent and quality-checked on an Agilent 2100 Bioanalyzer.

Sequenced: peripheral blood. The chain is made from TRBV9 and TRBJ2-2; TRBD1 is a weak D gene call, 6 bases matching. The clonotype comes from an adult man with Graves' ophthalmopathy. This receptor has the CDR3 CASSYSTGGFAGELFF. In nucleotide form, the sequence is TGTGCCAGCAGTTACTCGACAGGCGGGTTCGCCGGGGAGCTGTTTTTT.